This passage covers 3 T cell receptor beta chains from one sample sequenced in a study of cytomegalovirus exposure and HLA in healthy donors. PCR employed 60 Vbeta and 13 Jbeta primers. The table came from immunoSEQ multiplex PCR; TCRdb's copy has only in-frame clones and leaves some out. The sample shows approximately 110,000 clones, around 72% of them seen only once. Sequenced material: PBMCs. The receptors derive from a man younger than 40 in good health and CMV-seronegative.

This chain connects TRBV28 to TRBJ2-7; 10 bases match TRBD2. This CDR3 region has 15 residues. J gave up 0 bases and V 8 bases, and 7 bases lay outside the gene matches. The germline CDR1 and CDR2 sequences are MDHEN and SYDVKM. The CDR3 loop reads CASLGLAASSYEQYF. CDR3 nucleotide sequence: TGTGCCAGCTTAGGACTAGCGGCTAGCTCCTACGAGCAGTACTTC.

Note on this clone: Within the sample, other DNA sequences also encode this same CDR3. The V call is TRBV2, the J call TRBJ1-2, with 10 bases matching TRBD1. Trimming cost V 4 bases and J 4 bases; bases outside gene matches: 3. The CDR3 spans 14 residues. The germline CDR1 and CDR2 sequences are SNHLY and FYNNEI. CDR3 loop: CASSGQGASYGYTF. The CDR3 DNA sequence: TGTGCCAGCAGTGGACAGGGGGCAAGCTATGGCTACACCTTC.

The J gene is TRBJ1-2, the V gene TRBV4-3, with D maybe TRBD1 (6 bases). The germline V gene has CDR1 LGHNA and CDR2 YSLEER. There are 14 residues in the CDR3. With 5 bases removed from V and 0 bases from J, the gap between germline ends came to 10 bases. The CDR3 reads CASSIYRANYGYTF. The CDR3 DNA is TGCGCCAGCAGCATCTACAGGGCTAACTATGGCTACACCTTC.